The 20 T cell receptor beta chains below all came from one sample that was sequenced in a study of shared clonotypes between healthy human individuals. Profiling relied on immunoSEQ multiplex PCR, and the TCRdb table lists in-frame clones only, not all of them. The table includes over a million clones, approximately 98% detected once. Sequencing was carried out using naive CD4+ T cells sorted from blood. Noted subset: CD45RA+ positively selected. The receptors derive from a man aged 25-45 years in good health.

The rearrangement joins TRBV5-1 to TRBJ2-1; 9 bases are a match to TRBD2. J gave up 0 bases and V 0 bases, and 16 bases lay outside the gene matches. Germline V gives CDR1 SGHRS, CDR2 YFSETQ. The length of the CDR3 is 21 residues. The CDR3, as DNA: TGCGCCAGCAGCTTGGCCGGGGGTCTAGCGGGGTCTCGGAGCTCCTACAATGAGCAGTTCTTC. This encodes CASSLAGGLAGSRSSYNEQFF. The full variable domain, rest sourced from reference TRBV5-1 and TRBJ2-1, is KAGVTQTPRYLIKTRGQQVTLSCSPISGHRSVSWYQQTPGQGLQFLFEYFSETQRNKGNFPGRFSGRQFSNSRSEMNVSTLELGDSALYLCASSLAGGLAGSRSSYNEQFFGPGTRLTVL.

The V call is TRBV5-4, the J call TRBJ2-7; the D is unclear. CDR3 length: 14 residues. Germline V gene data show CDR1 as SGHNT and CDR2 as YYREEE (reference sequence). With 4 bases removed from V and 5 bases from J, the gap between germline ends came to 16 bases. Written as DNA, the CDR3 is TGTGCCAGCAGCCCATCCGGGTCAGGAAACGAGCAGTACTTC. The encoded protein is CASSPSGSGNEQYF.

To note about this clone: The sample carries other DNA sequences with the same CDR3. The chain is built from TRBV5-1 and TRBJ1-5; no definite D call. Germline V lookup: CDR1 SGHRS, CDR2 YFSETQ. The CDR3 is 14 amino acids. V was cut by 0 bases and J by 4 bases, with 8 bases left in between. CDR3: CASSLGLSNQPQHF. CDR3 nucleotides: TGCGCCAGCAGCTTGGGTTTGTCGAATCAGCCCCAGCATTTT.

The chain employs TRBV29-1 and TRBJ2-2, with D tentatively TRBD2 (6 bases). Germline CDR1 reads SQVTM; CDR2 reads ANQGSEA. Trimming removed 5 bases at V and 6 bases at J, with 10 bases between. This CDR3 comprises 12 residues. DNA for the CDR3: TGCAGCGTTCCCACGGGGGCCGGGGAGCTGTTTTTT. It encodes CSVPTGAGELFF.

The chain is built from TRBV9 and TRBJ1-5; no reliable D call. V was clipped by 0 bases and J by 3 bases, with 10 bases between them. The germline V gene has CDR1 SGDLS and CDR2 YYNGEE. This CDR3 comprises 15 residues. CDR3 residues: CASSVEGFNNQPQHF. The CDR3 nucleotides read TGTGCCAGCAGCGTAGAGGGCTTTAACAATCAGCCCCAGCATTTT.

This chain links TRBV6-5 with TRBJ2-7; D is possibly TRBD2 (5 bases). Germline values: CDR1 MNHEY, CDR2 SVGAGI. With 6 bases removed from V and 3 bases from J, the gap between germline ends came to 15 bases. The length of the CDR3 is 14 residues. The CDR3 sequence is CASRTQHAGYEQYF. In nucleotides, the CDR3 is TGTGCCAGCAGGACACAGCATGCGGGCTACGAGCAGTACTTC.

The V and J genes are TRBV27 and TRBJ2-3; 13 positions match TRBD2. The CDR3 contains 18 residues. Germline CDR1 and CDR2: MNHEY and SMNVEV (reference sequence). V dropped 4 bases and J dropped 3; count of bases not matched to a gene: 10. The CDR3 DNA reads TGTGCCAGCAGTTCGACTAGCGGGAGGATGTTGTGGACAGATACGCAGTATTTT. Its protein product is CASSSTSGRMLWTDTQYF.

The V call is TRBV10-3, the J call TRBJ2-7, with a possible D match to TRBD1 (5 bases). Germline V gene lookup returns CDR1 ENHRY and CDR2 SYGVKD. The V gene lost 0 bases and the J gene lost 4 bases, with 10 bases spanning the gap. This CDR3 is built from 14 residues. CDR3 loop: CAISESTDRYEQYF. CDR3 in DNA: TGTGCCATCAGTGAGTCAACCGACAGATACGAGCAGTACTTC.

Comment on this clone: The same CDR3 is also encoded by other DNA sequences in this sample. The rearrangement links TRBV5-4 to TRBJ2-3; D is unclear. This CDR3 is built from 16 residues. Trimming removed 0 bases from V and 0 bases from J, with 11 bases in between. Germline assignment: CDR1 SGHNT and CDR2 YYREEE (reference sequence). The CDR3 bases are TGTGCCAGCAGCTTGGGGTCGCGAACTAGCACAGATACGCAGTATTTT. Protein: CASSLGSRTSTDTQYF.

The rearrangement uses TRBV11-2 and TRBJ2-1; TRBD1 might be the D (6 bases). This CDR3 has 14 amino acids. Between the trimmed V and J ends, which lost 1 base and 10 bases, there was a span of 14 bases. Looked up from germline, CDR1 is SGHAT and CDR2 is FQNNGV. The CDR3 reads CASSLGWGHREQFF. CDR3 bases: TGTGCCAGCAGCTTAGGCTGGGGGCATCGGGAGCAGTTCTTC.

This clone was recorded only once. This rearrangement joins TRBV18 to TRBJ2-2, with 7 bases fitting TRBD2. In germline, CDR1 is KGHSH, CDR2 LQKENI. The CDR3 contains 16 residues. With 2 bases clipped from V and 2 bases from J, the junction kept 5 bases outside the gene matches. In DNA, the CDR3 is TGTGCCAGCTCACCAGGAGGCGGGAGTAACACCGGGGAGCTGTTTTTT. It is translated as CASSPGGGSNTGELFF.

The rearrangement links TRBV12-2 to TRBJ2-1; TRBD2, the table's D call, was not compared with the DNA. TRBV12-2 has pseudogene status. The CDR3 runs to 16 residues. The CDR3 sequence is CASRLRSSGRGEEQFF. The CDR3 DNA reads TGTGCAAGTCGCTTACGGTCTAGCGGGAGAGGAGAGGAGCAGTTCTTC.

Concerning this clone: This same CDR3 is encoded by further DNA sequences in the sample. The chain recombines TRBV7-2 with TRBJ2-3; D call uncertain. This CDR3 region has 12 residues. Germline V gene data show CDR1 as SGHTA and CDR2 as FQGNSA. V was clipped by 5 bases and J by 2 bases, with 5 bases between them. CDR3 bases: TGTGCCAGCAGCCTCTCCACAGATACGCAGTATTTT. This codes for CASSLSTDTQYF.

Concerning this clone: This same CDR3 is encoded by further DNA sequences in the sample. J is TRBJ2-5 and V is TRBV7-2; no definite D call. Germline CDR1 SGHTA, CDR2 FQGNSA. The V gene lost 5 bases and the J gene lost 2 bases, with 6 bases spanning the gap. This CDR3 region has 12 residues. DNA of the CDR3: TGTGCCAGCAGCCCTTCACAAGAGACCCAGTACTTC. Translated: CASSPSQETQYF.

Worth noting for this clone: Other DNA variants within this sample encode the same CDR3. This rearrangement joins TRBV28 to TRBJ2-1; 15 bases line up with TRBD2. Germline lookup yields CDR1 MDHEN and CDR2 SYDVKM. V dropped 5 bases and J dropped 7; count of bases not matched to a gene: 3. The CDR3 is 15 amino acids. The CDR3 sequence: CASSGLAGGRNEQFF. CDR3 sequence (DNA): TGTGCCAGCAGTGGACTAGCGGGAGGGCGGAATGAGCAGTTCTTC.

This clone came up once. The chain has TRBV18 and TRBJ2-7; 7 positions match TRBD1. The CDR3 runs 17 residues. V shed 3 bases, J shed 2 bases, and the junction held 13 bases outside the gene matches. Germline lookup yields CDR1 KGHSH and CDR2 LQKENI. CDR3 sequence (DNA): TGTGCCAGCTCACCCTTAGACAGGGTTATGCCTCCCTACGAGCAGTACTTC. It yields the protein CASSPLDRVMPPYEQYF.

This chain connects TRBV5-1 to TRBJ1-2; maybe TRBD1 (5 bases). The CDR3 consists of 14 residues. Trimming cost V 1 base and J 3 bases, with 10 bases left between them. The germline V gene encodes CDR1 SGHRS and CDR2 YFSETQ. This CDR3 is CASSLLGRDYGYTF. CDR3 sequence (DNA): TGCGCCAGCAGCTTGTTGGGCAGGGACTATGGCTACACCTTC.

V gene TRBV11-2 combines with J gene TRBJ2-7; a weak D match, TRBD2 (5 bases). This CDR3 has 16 amino acids. Trimming pared 4 bases from V and 3 bases from J, leaving 19 bases between. Germline CDR1 is SGHAT and CDR2 is FQNNGV. CDR3 in DNA: TGTGCCAGCAGCTCAACCAAGGCAGCGGCTCACTACGAGCAGTACTTC. It yields the protein CASSSTKAAAHYEQYF.

V is TRBV7-6 and J is TRBJ1-1; D is possibly TRBD1 (6 bases). This CDR3 region has 13 residues. Germline assignment: CDR1 SGHVS and CDR2 FNYEAQ. Trimming cost V 5 bases and J 4 bases, with 11 bases left between them. The CDR3 DNA is TGTGCCAGCAGCCAGGCGGGGGCCACTGAAGCTTTCTTT. Residues: CASSQAGATEAFF.

V gene TRBV5-6 combines with J gene TRBJ2-7; tentatively, D is TRBD1 or TRBD2 (5 bases each). Per germline, CDR1 SGHDT and CDR2 YYEEEE. The V end was cut by 2 bases, the J end by 0 bases, with 12 bases between. The CDR3 runs 15 residues. CDR3 coding DNA: TGTGCCAGCAGCTTTCGGGGCGCCTACTCCTACGAGCAGTACTTC. Amino acid sequence: CASSFRGAYSYEQYF.